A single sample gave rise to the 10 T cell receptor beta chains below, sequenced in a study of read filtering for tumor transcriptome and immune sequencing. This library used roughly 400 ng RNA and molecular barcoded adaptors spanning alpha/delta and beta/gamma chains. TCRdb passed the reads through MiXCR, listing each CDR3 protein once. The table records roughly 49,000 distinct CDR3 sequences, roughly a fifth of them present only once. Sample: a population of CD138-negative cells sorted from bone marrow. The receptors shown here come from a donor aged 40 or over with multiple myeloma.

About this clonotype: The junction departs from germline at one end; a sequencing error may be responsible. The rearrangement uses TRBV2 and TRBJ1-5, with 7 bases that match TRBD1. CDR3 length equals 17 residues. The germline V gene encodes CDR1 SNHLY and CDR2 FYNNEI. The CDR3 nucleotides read TGTGCCTGCAGTGATGAGTTGTGGACAGGAAGCAATCAGCCCCAGCATTTT. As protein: CACSDELWTGSNQPQHF.

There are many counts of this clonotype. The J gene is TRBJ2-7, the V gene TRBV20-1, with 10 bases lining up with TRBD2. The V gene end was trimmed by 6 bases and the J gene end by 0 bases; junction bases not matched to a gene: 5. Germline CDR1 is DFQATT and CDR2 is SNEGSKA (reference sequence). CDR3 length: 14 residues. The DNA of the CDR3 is TGCAGTGCGCGCGGGACTAGCGACTCCTACGAGCAGTACTTC. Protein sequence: CSARGTSDSYEQYF.

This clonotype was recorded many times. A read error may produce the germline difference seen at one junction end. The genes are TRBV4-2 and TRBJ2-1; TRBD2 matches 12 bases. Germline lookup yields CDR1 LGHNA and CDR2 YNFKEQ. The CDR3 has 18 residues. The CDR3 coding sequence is TGCGCCAGCAGCCAAGATTCAATCGGACTAGCGGGAAACAATGAGCAGTTCTTC. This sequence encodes CASSQDSIGLAGNNEQFF.

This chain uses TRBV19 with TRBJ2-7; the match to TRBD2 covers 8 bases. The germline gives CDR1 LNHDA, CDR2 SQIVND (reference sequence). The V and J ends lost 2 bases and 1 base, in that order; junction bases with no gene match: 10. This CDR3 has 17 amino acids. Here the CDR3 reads CASSILSGAAGSYEQYF. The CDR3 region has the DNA TGTGCCAGTAGTATACTTAGCGGGGCCGCCGGGTCCTACGAGCAGTACTTC.

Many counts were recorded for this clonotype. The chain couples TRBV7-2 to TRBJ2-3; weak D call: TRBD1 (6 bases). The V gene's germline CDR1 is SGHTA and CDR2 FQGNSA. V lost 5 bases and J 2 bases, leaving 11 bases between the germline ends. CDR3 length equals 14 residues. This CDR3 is CASSPGQPTDTQYF. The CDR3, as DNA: TGTGCCAGCAGCCCCGGACAGCCCACAGATACGCAGTATTTT. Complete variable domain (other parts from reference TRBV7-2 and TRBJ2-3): GAGVSQSPSNKVTEKGKDVELRCDPISGHTALYWYRQSLGQGLEFLIYFQGNSAPDKSGLPSDRFSAERTGGSVSTLTIQRTQQEDSAVYLCASSPGQPTDTQYFGPGTRLTVL.

The CDR3, as DNA: TGTGCCAGCAGCTTAGATAGTCAGATGATAGATACGCAGTATTTT. It translates to CASSLDSQMIDTQYF. The V and J genes are TRBV7-2 and TRBJ2-3; D is unresolved. From germline, CDR1 is SGHTA and CDR2 FQGNSA. The CDR3 has 15 amino acids. V was clipped by 1 base and J by 5 bases, with 13 bases between them.

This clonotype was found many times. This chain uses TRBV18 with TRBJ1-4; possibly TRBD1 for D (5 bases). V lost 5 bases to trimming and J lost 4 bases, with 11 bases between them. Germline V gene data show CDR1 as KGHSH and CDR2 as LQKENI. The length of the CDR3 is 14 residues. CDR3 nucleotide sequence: TGTGCCAGCTCATCCCCGACAGATAATGAAAAACTGTTTTTT. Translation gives CASSSPTDNEKLFF.

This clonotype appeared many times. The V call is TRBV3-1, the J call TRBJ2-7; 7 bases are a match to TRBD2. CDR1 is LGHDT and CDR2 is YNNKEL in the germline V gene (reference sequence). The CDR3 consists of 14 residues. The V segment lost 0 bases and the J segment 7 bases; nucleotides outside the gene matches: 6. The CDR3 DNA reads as TGTGCCAGCAGCCAAGATCCAGCGGGGCGGGAGCAGTACTTC. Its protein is CASSQDPAGREQYF.

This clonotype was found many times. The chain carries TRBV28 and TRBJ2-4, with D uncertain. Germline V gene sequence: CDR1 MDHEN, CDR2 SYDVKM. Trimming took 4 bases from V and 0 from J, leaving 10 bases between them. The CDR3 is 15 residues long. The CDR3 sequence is CASSYGRLAKNIQYF. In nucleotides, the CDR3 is TGTGCCAGCAGTTATGGTCGGCTAGCCAAAAACATTCAGTACTTC. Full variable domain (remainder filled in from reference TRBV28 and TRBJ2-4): DVKVTQSSRYLVKRTGEKVFLECVQDMDHENMFWYRQDPGLGLRLIYFSYDVKMKEKGDIPEGYSVSREKKERFSLILESASTNQTSMYLCASSYGRLAKNIQYFGAGTRLSVL.

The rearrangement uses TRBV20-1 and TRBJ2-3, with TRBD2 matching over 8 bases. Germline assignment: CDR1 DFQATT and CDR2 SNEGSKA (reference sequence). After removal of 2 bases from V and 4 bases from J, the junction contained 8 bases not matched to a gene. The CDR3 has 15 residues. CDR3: CSARSTGGASDTQYF. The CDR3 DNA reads TGCAGTGCTAGATCCACGGGGGGGGCGTCAGATACGCAGTATTTT.